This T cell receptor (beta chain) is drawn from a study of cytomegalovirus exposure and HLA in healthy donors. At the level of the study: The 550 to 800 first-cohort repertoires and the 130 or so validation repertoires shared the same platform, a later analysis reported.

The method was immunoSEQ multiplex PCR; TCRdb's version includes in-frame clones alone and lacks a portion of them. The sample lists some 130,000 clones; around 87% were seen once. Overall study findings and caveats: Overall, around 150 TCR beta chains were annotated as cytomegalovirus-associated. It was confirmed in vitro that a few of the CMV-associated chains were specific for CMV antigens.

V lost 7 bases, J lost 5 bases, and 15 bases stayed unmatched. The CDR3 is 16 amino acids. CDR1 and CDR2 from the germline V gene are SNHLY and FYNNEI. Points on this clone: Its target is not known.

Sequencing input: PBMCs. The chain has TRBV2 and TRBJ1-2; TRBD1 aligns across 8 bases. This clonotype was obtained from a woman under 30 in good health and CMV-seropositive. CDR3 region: CASNNPTGVIWYGYTF. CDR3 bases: TGTGCCAGCAATAATCCGACAGGGGTGATTTGGTATGGCTACACCTTC. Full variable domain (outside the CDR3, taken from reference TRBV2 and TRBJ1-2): EPEVTQTPSHQVTQMGQEVILRCVPISNHLYFYWYRQILGQKVEFLVSFYNNEISEKSEIFDDQFSVERPDGSNFTLKIRSTKLEDSAMYFCASNNPTGVIWYGYTFGSGTRLTVV.